This record looks at one T cell receptor (beta chain) sequence and its context. V lost 3 bases to trimming and J lost 0 bases; unmatched junction nucleotides: 3. CDR1 and CDR2 (germline): MDHEN, SYDVKM. There are 15 residues in the CDR3. Some clones are missing from TCRdb's copy, which holds only in-frame ones; the method was immunoSEQ multiplex PCR. The sample lists under 75,000 clones, roughly nine tenths seen once, with roughly 15% in the top ten. This sample is drawn from a study of OX40 agonist ivuxolimab in advanced cancers. The chain employs TRBV28 and TRBJ2-7; 9 positions agree with TRBD2. The sample consisted of CD4+ or CD8+ T cells sorted from blood, taken in a trial of the OX40 agonist ivuxolimab. This receptor was taken from an adult with an advanced solid tumor such as melanoma, head and neck, liver or kidney cancer. CDR3 in DNA: TGTGCCAGCAGTTTCAGCGGGAGGACCTCCTACGAGCAGTACTTC. This encodes CASSFSGRTSYEQYF.